This T cell receptor beta chain was sequenced for a study of tissue T cells after allogeneic stem cell transplantation. Study-level results: The patient cohort was small and clinically heterogeneous, with limited sampling depth. In patients and mice, blood and spleen missed much of tissue repertoire.

Regarding this clone: Its antigen is currently unknown. The genes and germline here are from mouse. The CDR3 end lies 1 residue beyond the end of the read and is filled in from the germline J gene.

The assay was immunoSEQ multiplex PCR, and TCRdb's table has in-frame clones only and misses some. The data hold 4,500 to 5,500 clones, with roughly 42% observed a single time. As to time point: mouse harvest day 14 after allogeneic transplant. The graft held 10^6 splenic CD5+ T cells and 10^7 T-cell-depleted bone marrow cells. B6 (H2b) cells into BALB/c (H2d) mice; tissues taken at day 7 or 14. The J segment lost 1 base and the V segment lost 4 bases, leaving 1 base of the junction unmatched. Germline V gene data show CDR1 as LGHNA and CDR2 as YNLKQL (reference sequence). The CDR3 is 14 amino acids. The sequence was collected from a female BALB/c mouse given C57BL/6 T cells with graft-versus-host disease after an allogeneic hematopoietic cell transplant. V gene TRBV5 combines with J gene TRBJ2-1, with 7 bases matching TRBD2. The sample taken for sequencing was gut tissue. CDR3 sequence reads: CASSLWGNYAEQFF. CDR3 bases read: TGTGCCAGCAGCCTCTGGGGGAACTATGCTGAGCAGTTC.